This section outlines one TCR beta chain sequence together with its context. The data were taken from a study of blood T cell repertoires in COVID-19. The overall study: COVID-19 samples, acute and convalescent, were from the United States, Italy and Spain. Nucleic acid was either cDNA or gDNA, and it came from T cells, B-cell-depleted T cells, or PBMCs.

Per germline, CDR1 MNHNS and CDR2 SASEGT. With V trimmed by 2 bases and J by 1 base, 4 bases remained unmatched. The CDR3 spans 16 residues. The method was immunoSEQ multiplex PCR; TCRdb's version includes in-frame clones alone and lacks a portion of them. In the table there are 150,000 to 200,000 clones, around 78% of which are singletons. The receptor was derived from a woman of 80 years or more with active or convalescent COVID-19. Material for sequencing was peripheral blood. This chain connects TRBV6-1 to TRBJ1-5; 8 bases agree with TRBD1. The CDR3 region has the DNA TGTGCCAGCAGTGAAAGAGGACAGGGCAGCAATCAGCCCCAGCATTTT. Translating it yields CASSERGQGSNQPQHF.